The present T cell receptor (beta chain) was sequenced within a study of vaccination effects on CD4 cells after COVID-19. V was clipped by 7 bases and J by 4 bases, with 19 bases between them. The CDR3 extends over 15 amino acids. Germline CDR1 is GTSNPN and CDR2 is SVGIG (reference sequence). Viral peptide pool expansion of antigen-specific CD4+ T cells preceded sequencing in the ViraFEST assay. Scientists isolated CD4+ T cells after a roughly 10-day culture period ended. This person caught SARS-CoV-2 sometime from March to December 2020, and PCR testing confirmed the infection. For the negative control culture, a pool of HIV-1 Nef peptides was used. Measured with immunoSEQ multiplex PCR; TCRdb has only the in-frame clones, and not every one. Of under 80,000 clones listed, 73% are singletons. A remark on this clone: The antigen is undetermined.

The origin of this receptor is a human donor who had a prior SARS-CoV-2 infection. The specimen was CD4+ T cells from PBMCs cultured with HIV peptides, collected before COVID-19 vaccination. The subset is: HIV-1 Nef peptide pool negative control/reference culture. This chain connects TRBV30 to TRBJ2-2; D unresolved. This CDR3 is CASFVGLLGTGELFF. Here the CDR3 DNA reads TGTGCCTCCTTCGTCGGTTTGTTGGGCACCGGGGAGCTGTTTTTT.